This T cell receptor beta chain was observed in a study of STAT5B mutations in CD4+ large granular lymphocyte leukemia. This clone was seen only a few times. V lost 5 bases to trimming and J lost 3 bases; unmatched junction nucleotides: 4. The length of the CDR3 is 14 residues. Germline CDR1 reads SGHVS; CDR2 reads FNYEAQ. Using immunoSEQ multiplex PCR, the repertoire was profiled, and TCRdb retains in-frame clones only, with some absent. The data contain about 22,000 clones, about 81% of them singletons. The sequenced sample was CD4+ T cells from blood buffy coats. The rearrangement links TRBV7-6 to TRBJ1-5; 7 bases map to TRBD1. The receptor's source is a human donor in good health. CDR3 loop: CASSPGTVNQPQHF. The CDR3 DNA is TGTGCCAGCAGCCCAGGGACAGTCAATCAGCCCCAGCATTTT.